These 15 T cell receptor beta chains originate from one sample sequenced in a study of cytomegalovirus exposure and HLA in healthy donors. Measured with immunoSEQ multiplex PCR; TCRdb has only the in-frame clones, and not every one. Here the sample spans around 200,000 clones, 80% to 90% being singletons. What was sequenced was PBMCs. These receptors originate from a woman under 30 in good health and CMV-seronegative.

The rearrangement uses TRBV7-3 and TRBJ2-6; TRBD1 matches at 8 bases. V shed 3 bases and J 2 bases; nucleotides not matched to a gene: 0. This CDR3 spans 15 amino acids. Germline CDR1 reads SGHTA; CDR2 reads FQGTGA. The CDR3 region has the DNA TGTGCCAGCAGCTTGGACAGGGCTGGGGCCAACGTCCTGACTTTC. Translation: CASSLDRAGANVLTF.

This chain uses TRBV5-6 with TRBJ2-1; D gene ambiguous. CDR3 length: 13 residues. The germline V and J ends were trimmed by 4 bases and 4 bases, with 9 bases remaining between them. Per germline, CDR1 SGHDT and CDR2 YYEEEE. The CDR3 sequence: CASSGPDYNEQFF. CDR3 in DNA: TGTGCCAGCAGCGGGCCAGATTACAATGAGCAGTTCTTC.

This chain uses TRBV6-1 with TRBJ1-4, with 8 bases aligning to TRBD1. The trim removed 2 bases at V and 6 bases at J, leaving 2 bases unmatched. The germline V gene encodes CDR1 MNHNS and CDR2 SASEGT. The CDR3 is 14 residues long. The CDR3 protein is CASSEQGADEKLFF. CDR3 sequence (DNA): TGTGCCAGCAGTGAACAGGGGGCAGATGAAAAACTGTTTTTT.

The chain links TRBV11-2 to TRBJ2-5, with 10 bases fitting TRBD1. The length of the CDR3 is 16 residues. V was clipped by 5 bases and J by 1 base; unmatched bases: 7. Germline CDR1 and CDR2: SGHAT and FQNNGV. CDR3 nucleotides: TGTGCCAGCAGCGAGCGGGACAGGGGCCTCCAAGAGACCCAGTACTTC. Translated, it gives CASSERDRGLQETQYF.

The rearrangement uses TRBV4-1 and TRBJ1-5; D remains ambiguous. The CDR3 covers 14 residues. CDR1 is MGHRA and CDR2 is YSYEKL in the germline V gene. Trimming took 1 base from V and 4 from J, leaving 8 bases between them. The DNA for the CDR3 is TGCGCCAGCAGCCAAGGGTGGCTTAATCAGCCCCAGCATTTT. Its translation: CASSQGWLNQPQHF.

The rearrangement uses TRBV27 and TRBJ2-7, with TRBD2 identical over 15 bases. The CDR3 is made up of 15 amino acids. The germline V gene encodes CDR1 MNHEY and CDR2 SMNVEV (reference sequence). Germline trimming cut 5 bases from V and 4 bases from J; bases unmatched to any gene: 3. CDR3 nucleotides: TGTGCCAGCAGTACCGGACTAGCGGGAGGGTACGAGCAGTACTTC. Translation gives CASSTGLAGGYEQYF.

The rearrangement links TRBV28 to TRBJ1-1; D unresolved. CDR3 size: 14 residues. Per germline, CDR1 MDHEN and CDR2 SYDVKM. V dropped 3 bases and J dropped 1 base, with 9 bases sitting between them. The CDR3 coding sequence is TGTGCCAGCAGTTTGGTACGGGGGAACACTGAAGCTTTCTTT. It encodes CASSLVRGNTEAFF.

The chain carries TRBV7-9 and TRBJ2-5, with 13 bases identical to TRBD2. CDR3 length equals 18 residues. Germline V gene data show CDR1 as SEHNR and CDR2 as FQNEAQ (reference sequence). V lost 5 bases to trimming and J lost 5 bases; unmatched junction nucleotides: 14. CDR3 region: CASSGDWTSGSSGETQYF. The CDR3 coding sequence is TGTGCCAGCAGCGGCGACTGGACTAGCGGGAGTAGTGGCGAGACCCAGTACTTC.

This chain uses TRBV5-1 with TRBJ2-3; 7 nucleotides agree with TRBD1. Germline V gene sequence: CDR1 SGHRS, CDR2 YFSETQ. V lost 4 bases, J lost 3 bases, and 11 bases stayed unmatched. The CDR3 is 16 residues long. The CDR3 is CASSVQQGSETDTQYF. In nucleotides, the CDR3 is TGCGCCAGCAGCGTTCAACAGGGGTCGGAGACAGATACGCAGTATTTT. Full variable domain (outside the CDR3, taken from reference TRBV5-1 and TRBJ2-3): KAGVTQTPRYLIKTRGQQVTLSCSPISGHRSVSWYQQTPGQGLQFLFEYFSETQRNKGNFPGRFSGRQFSNSRSEMNVSTLELGDSALYLCASSVQQGSETDTQYFGPGTRLTVL.

The gene calls are TRBV11-2 and TRBJ2-1; no clear D gene. From germline, CDR1 is SGHAT and CDR2 FQNNGV. V was trimmed by 3 bases and J by 12 bases, leaving 12 bases between them. The CDR3 is 12 amino acids. The CDR3 here is CASSLNGPGQFF. The DNA for the CDR3 is TGTGCCAGCAGCTTGAATGGTCCAGGGCAGTTCTTC.

This chain links TRBV15 with TRBJ2-5; D remains ambiguous. In germline, CDR1 is LNHNV, CDR2 YYDKDF (reference sequence). This CDR3 comprises 16 residues. Trimming took 1 base from V and 3 from J, leaving 15 bases between them. The chain's CDR3 is CATSRVQSPGKETQYF. The CDR3, as DNA: TGTGCCACCAGCAGAGTTCAGAGCCCAGGCAAAGAGACCCAGTACTTC.

This clone was observed once. The rearrangement links TRBV15 to TRBJ1-1, with 10 bases lining up with TRBD1. Per the germline V gene, CDR1 is LNHNV and CDR2 is YYDKDF (reference sequence). CDR3 size: 20 residues. V dropped 0 bases and J dropped 0; count of bases not matched to a gene: 13. The CDR3 nucleotides are TGTGCCACCAGCAGAGATCTGTTGGGACAGGGGATTGACTTGAACACTGAAGCTTTCTTT. Protein product: CATSRDLLGQGIDLNTEAFF. Supplemented by reference TRBV15 and TRBJ1-1, the full variable domain reads DAMVIQNPRYQVTQFGKPVTLSCSQTLNHNVMYWYQQKSSQAPKLLFHYYDKDFNNEADTPDNFQSRRPNTSFCFLDIRSPGLGDTAMYLCATSRDLLGQGIDLNTEAFFGQGTRLTVV.

The rearrangement joins TRBV6-6 to TRBJ1-5; TRBD1 agrees at 7 bases. Germline V gives CDR1 MNHNY, CDR2 SVGAGI (reference sequence). J lost 1 base, V lost 5 bases, and 8 bases had no gene match. CDR3 size: 16 residues. CDR3 loop: CASSTTGAHSNQPQHF. The CDR3 DNA reads TGTGCCAGCAGTACTACAGGGGCACACAGCAATCAGCCCCAGCATTTT.

This chain links TRBV2 with TRBJ2-7; 7 bases match TRBD1. The CDR3 totals 13 residues. Germline CDR1 SNHLY, CDR2 FYNNEI. V trimming: 6 bases; J trimming: 5 bases; junction bases outside the gene matches: 7. The CDR3 sequence is CASRFRGFNEQYF. Here the CDR3 DNA reads TGTGCCAGCAGATTCAGGGGGTTCAACGAGCAGTACTTC.

The rearrangement links TRBV4-2 to TRBJ2-7, with 15 bases lining up with TRBD2. The V gene end was trimmed by 3 bases and the J gene end by 0 bases; junction bases not matched to a gene: 6. This CDR3 is built from 18 residues. The germline V gene encodes CDR1 LGHNA and CDR2 YNFKEQ. The CDR3 DNA follows: TGTGCCAGCAGCCAGGGACTAGCGGGAGGTACTTTCTCCTACGAGCAGTACTTC. It yields the protein CASSQGLAGGTFSYEQYF.